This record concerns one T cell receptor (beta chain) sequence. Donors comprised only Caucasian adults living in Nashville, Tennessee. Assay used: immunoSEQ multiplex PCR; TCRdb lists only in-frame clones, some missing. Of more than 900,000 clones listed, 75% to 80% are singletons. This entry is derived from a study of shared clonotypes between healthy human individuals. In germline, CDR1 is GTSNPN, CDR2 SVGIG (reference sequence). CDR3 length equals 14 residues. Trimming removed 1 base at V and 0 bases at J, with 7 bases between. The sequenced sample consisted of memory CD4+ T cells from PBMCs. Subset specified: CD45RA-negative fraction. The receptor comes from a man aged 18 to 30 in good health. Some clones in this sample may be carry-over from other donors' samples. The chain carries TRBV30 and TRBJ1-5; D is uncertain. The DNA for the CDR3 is TGTGCCTGGAGTGCCTCCTATAGCAATCAGCCCCAGCATTTT. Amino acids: CAWSASYSNQPQHF.